Following are 24 T cell receptor beta chains from one sample sequenced in a study of blood T cell repertoires in COVID-19. Sequenced by immunoSEQ multiplex PCR; TCRdb stores in-frame clones only, minus some. In the table there are over 200,000 clones, approximately 90% of which are singletons. Source material: peripheral blood. The receptors come from a man aged 55 to 70 with COVID-19, enrolled during active disease.

The rearrangement links TRBV29-1 to TRBJ2-2; no definite D call. V lost 4 bases to trimming and J lost 2 bases, with 5 bases between them. CDR1 SQVTM and CDR2 ANQGSEA come from the germline V gene. CDR3 size: 12 residues. The CDR3 DNA sequence: TGCAGCGTTGCACTTAACACCGGGGAGCTGTTTTTT. Protein sequence: CSVALNTGELFF.

The chain couples TRBV28 to TRBJ1-5; D not resolved. The CDR3 has 13 residues. The V gene's germline CDR1 is MDHEN and CDR2 SYDVKM. The germline V and J ends were trimmed by 6 bases and 0 bases, with 6 bases remaining between them. The CDR3 protein is CASRRDSNQPQHF. The CDR3, as DNA: TGTGCCAGCAGGAGGGATAGCAATCAGCCCCAGCATTTT. Supplemented by reference TRBV28 and TRBJ1-5, the full variable domain reads DVKVTQSSRYLVKRTGEKVFLECVQDMDHENMFWYRQDPGLGLRLIYFSYDVKMKEKGDIPEGYSVSREKKERFSLILESASTNQTSMYLCASRRDSNQPQHFGDGTRLSIL.

The gene calls are TRBV19 and TRBJ1-5, with 7 bases lining up with TRBD1. Trimming cost V 0 bases and J 0 bases; bases outside gene matches: 11. Germline loops: CDR1 LNHDA, CDR2 SQIVND (reference sequence). This CDR3 spans 19 amino acids. The CDR3 loop is CASSIDHWDREYSNQPQHF. CDR3 in DNA: TGTGCCAGTAGTATAGATCATTGGGACAGAGAGTATAGCAATCAGCCCCAGCATTTT.

This chain connects TRBV5-5 to TRBJ2-2; TRBD1 aligns across 7 bases. J gave up 4 bases and V 4 bases, and 10 bases lay outside the gene matches. Germline CDR1 reads SGHKS; CDR2 reads YYEKEE (reference sequence). The CDR3 length is 16 residues. The chain's CDR3 is CASSREGARGTGELFF. The CDR3 nucleotides read TGTGCCAGCAGCCGAGAGGGGGCGAGGGGCACCGGGGAGCTGTTTTTT.

This chain connects TRBV5-1 to TRBJ2-7; 9 bases line up with TRBD1. Germline V gives CDR1 SGHRS, CDR2 YFSETQ. The CDR3 covers 15 residues. The V and J ends lost 1 base and 7 bases, in that order; junction bases with no gene match: 9. The chain's CDR3 is CASSLMGQGRGEQYF. The CDR3 DNA reads TGCGCCAGCAGCTTGATGGGACAGGGTCGAGGAGAGCAGTACTTC.

The J gene is TRBJ2-7, the V gene TRBV25-1; no reliable D call. V lost 3 bases, J lost 9 bases, and 27 bases lay in between. CDR3 length: 17 amino acids. In germline, CDR1 is MGHDK, CDR2 SYGVNS. DNA of the CDR3: TGTGCCAGCAGTGACGCGGCCCGATGGAGAACAACCCACGGGCAGTACTTC. Translation: CASSDAARWRTTHGQYF.

The J gene is TRBJ1-1, the V gene TRBV12-3 or TRBV12-4; tentatively, D is TRBD1 (5 bases). Deletions cut 5 bases from V and 6 bases from J, with 13 bases between. This CDR3 spans 13 amino acids. This CDR3 reads CASSPWGTAEAFF. CDR3 DNA sequence: TGTGCCAGCAGTCCTTGGGGCACGGCTGAAGCTTTCTTT.

This chain connects TRBV3-1 (or the pseudogene TRBV3-2) to TRBJ2-1; 11 positions match TRBD2. Germline CDR1 LGHDT, CDR2 YNNKEL (reference sequence). Losses at the gene ends were 1 base for V and 4 bases for J; bases not matched to a gene: 3. The CDR3 contains 16 residues. CDR3 region: CASSQVRLAGYNEQFF. In DNA form, the CDR3 reads TGTGCCAGCAGCCAAGTTAGACTAGCGGGGTACAATGAGCAGTTCTTC.

This clone was observed a few times. The chain couples TRBV19 to TRBJ1-2; TRBD1 matches 9 bases. The CDR3 covers 16 residues. CDR1 and CDR2 (germline): LNHDA, SQIVND (reference sequence). V shed 4 bases and J 3 bases; nucleotides not matched to a gene: 9. The CDR3 is CASSTEPGQGDYGYTF. The DNA for the CDR3 is TGTGCCAGTAGTACCGAACCGGGACAGGGTGACTATGGCTACACCTTC.

The V call is TRBV19, the J call TRBJ2-6; 7 bases fit TRBD2. Germline CDR1 is LNHDA and CDR2 is SQIVND (reference sequence). The ends lost 5 bases at V and 3 bases at J; junction bases unmatched: 22. CDR3 length: 21 residues. The CDR3 loop reads CASSQTYYGGSVANGANVLTF. The CDR3 DNA reads TGTGCCAGTAGTCAGACCTATTACGGGGGGTCAGTGGCGAATGGGGCCAACGTCCTGACTTTC.

V and J are TRBV28 and TRBJ2-4; D remains ambiguous. CDR1 is MDHEN, CDR2 SYDVKM, per germline. Trimming cost V 2 bases and J 1 base, with 9 bases left between them. The CDR3 length is 15 residues. The CDR3 region has the DNA TGTGCCAGCAGTTTAGGTGGTACTGCCAAAAACATTCAGTACTTC. It is translated as CASSLGGTAKNIQYF.

V usage is TRBV5-1 and J usage is TRBJ2-3; 14 bases are shared with TRBD2. Trimming cost V 0 bases and J 0 bases; bases outside gene matches: 6. CDR1 and CDR2 (germline): SGHRS, YFSETQ. This CDR3 has 19 amino acids. The CDR3 coding sequence is TGCGCCAGCAGCTTGGGGACTAGCGGGGGGTCAGCTAGCACAGATACGCAGTATTTT. Its protein is CASSLGTSGGSASTDTQYF. The whole variable domain, filled in from reference TRBV5-1 and TRBJ2-3, reads KAGVTQTPRYLIKTRGQQVTLSCSPISGHRSVSWYQQTPGQGLQFLFEYFSETQRNKGNFPGRFSGRQFSNSRSEMNVSTLELGDSALYLCASSLGTSGGSASTDTQYFGPGTRLTVL.

This chain uses TRBV7-9 with TRBJ1-1, with D hard to call. Germline V gene sequence: CDR1 SEHNR, CDR2 FQNEAQ (reference sequence). This CDR3 contains 16 residues. The V end lost 5 bases, the J end lost 3 bases, and 19 bases lay between the germline ends. The CDR3: CASSVSMGVNYTEAFF. The CDR3 nucleotides are TGTGCCAGCAGCGTCTCCATGGGAGTGAACTACACTGAAGCTTTCTTT.

This sequence joins TRBV25-1 and TRBJ2-1; 7 positions match TRBD1. Germline V gives CDR1 MGHDK, CDR2 SYGVNS. CDR3 length: 15 residues. The trim removed 2 bases at V and 9 bases at J, leaving 10 bases unmatched. In nucleotides, the CDR3 is TGTGCCAGCAGTGAAAGGGCAGGGGGTTACGGTGAGCAGTTCTTC. This encodes CASSERAGGYGEQFF.

This clone was picked up one time. The chain employs TRBV24-1 and TRBJ1-5; D is ambiguous. Trimming took off 6 bases at V and 6 bases at J, with 11 bases between the two ends. The CDR3 extends over 13 amino acids. CDR1 KGHDR and CDR2 SFDVKD come from the germline V gene. CDR3: CATSRSEGQPQHF. CDR3 nucleotide sequence: TGTGCCACCAGTAGGTCCGAGGGTCAGCCCCAGCATTTT.

This rearrangement joins TRBV19 to TRBJ1-1, with 8 bases that match TRBD1. J gave up 1 base and V 4 bases, and 5 bases lay outside the gene matches. CDR1 is LNHDA, CDR2 SQIVND, per germline (reference sequence). The CDR3 sequence is 15 residues long. The chain's CDR3 is CASSTLGQGNTEAFF. The CDR3 DNA reads as TGTGCCAGTAGTACCTTAGGACAGGGGAACACTGAAGCTTTCTTT.

The chain has TRBV21-1 and TRBJ2-3; the tabulated D call, TRBD2, remains unverified against the DNA. TRBV21-1 is recorded as a pseudogene. The CDR3 is 14 residues long. CDR3 coding DNA: TGTGCCAGCAGCAAAAAGGAGCGCACAGATACGCAGTATTTT. Protein: CASSKKERTDTQYF.

The CDR3 DNA is TGTGCCAGCAGCCCCAGGGTTTCCCAGCATTTT. It codes for CASSPRVSQHF. The gene calls are TRBV28 and TRBJ1-5; D possibly corresponds to TRBD1 (5 bases). V was trimmed by 6 bases and J by 11 bases, leaving 11 bases between them. The CDR3 has 11 amino acids. Looked up from germline, CDR1 is MDHEN and CDR2 is SYDVKM.

The chain is built from TRBV4-1 and TRBJ2-2; 9 bases match TRBD2. With 0 bases clipped from V and 7 bases from J, the junction kept 6 bases outside the gene matches. Looked up from germline, CDR1 is MGHRA and CDR2 is YSYEKL. The CDR3 extends over 16 amino acids. CDR3 residues: CASSQDGVAGVGELFF. The CDR3 DNA reads TGCGCCAGCAGCCAAGATGGAGTAGCGGGAGTCGGGGAGCTGTTTTTT.

V and J are TRBV3-1 (or the pseudogene TRBV3-2) and TRBJ2-2; D gene unclear. V was cut by 1 base and J by 7 bases, with 7 bases left in between. The length of the CDR3 is 13 residues. CDR1 and CDR2 from the germline V gene are LGHDT and YNNKEL (reference sequence). The CDR3, as DNA: TGTGCCAGCAGCCAAGGAGTGTTCGGGGAGCTGTTTTTT. This sequence encodes CASSQGVFGELFF.

The V and J genes are TRBV30 and TRBJ2-7; the match to TRBD1 covers 8 bases. The CDR3 length is 14 residues. V trimming: 3 bases; J trimming: 4 bases; junction bases outside the gene matches: 8. Germline assignment: CDR1 GTSNPN and CDR2 SVGIG (reference sequence). CDR3 in amino acids: CAWSEVQGAYEQYF. CDR3 bases: TGTGCCTGGAGCGAAGTTCAGGGGGCGTACGAGCAGTACTTC.

The chain has TRBV5-6 and TRBJ1-1, with 7 bases that match TRBD1. Germline lookup yields CDR1 SGHDT and CDR2 YYEEEE. The CDR3 is 15 amino acids. V trimming: 1 base; J trimming: 2 bases; junction bases outside the gene matches: 5. CDR3 protein: CASSLYGTVNTEAFF. In DNA, the CDR3 is TGTGCCAGCAGCTTGTACGGGACAGTCAACACTGAAGCTTTCTTT.

This chain uses TRBV7-9 with TRBJ1-2; 7 nucleotides match TRBD1. CDR1 is SEHNR and CDR2 is FQNEAQ in the germline V gene (reference sequence). This CDR3 spans 13 amino acids. Trimming took 5 bases from V and 7 from J; bases not matched to a gene: 7. For the CDR3, the DNA is TGTGCCAGCAGCCCCGGGACAGCCCTTGGCTACACCTTC. It specifies CASSPGTALGYTF.

The V gene is TRBV3-1 (or the pseudogene TRBV3-2), the J gene TRBJ2-5, with 8 bases identical to TRBD2. With 2 bases clipped from V and 4 bases from J, the junction kept 12 bases outside the gene matches. This CDR3 has 17 amino acids. The V gene's germline CDR1 is LGHDT and CDR2 YNNKEL (reference sequence). Here the CDR3 reads CASSQFSGVPRGETQYF. CDR3 sequence (DNA): TGTGCCAGCAGCCAATTTAGCGGGGTCCCCCGAGGAGAGACCCAGTACTTC.